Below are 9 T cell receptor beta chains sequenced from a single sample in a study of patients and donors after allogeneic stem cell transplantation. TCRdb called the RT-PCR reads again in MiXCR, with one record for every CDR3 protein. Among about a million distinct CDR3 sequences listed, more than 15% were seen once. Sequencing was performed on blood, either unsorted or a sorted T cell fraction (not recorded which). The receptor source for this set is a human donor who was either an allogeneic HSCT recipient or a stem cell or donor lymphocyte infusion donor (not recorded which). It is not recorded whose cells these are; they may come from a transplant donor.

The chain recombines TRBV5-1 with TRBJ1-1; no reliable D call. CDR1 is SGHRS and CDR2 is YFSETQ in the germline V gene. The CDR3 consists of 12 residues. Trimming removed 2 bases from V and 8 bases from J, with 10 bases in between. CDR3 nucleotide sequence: TGCGCCAGCAGCTTCAACAGCTACGAAGCTTTCTTT. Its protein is CASSFNSYEAFF.

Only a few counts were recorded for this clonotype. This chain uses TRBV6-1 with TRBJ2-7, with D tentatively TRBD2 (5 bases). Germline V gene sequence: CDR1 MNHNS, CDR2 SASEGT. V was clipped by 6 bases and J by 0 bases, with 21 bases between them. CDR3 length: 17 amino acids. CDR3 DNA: TGTGCCAGCAGCCCCTCCGGACTGGAAAAAAGCTCCTACGAGCAGTACTTC. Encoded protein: CASSPSGLEKSSYEQYF.

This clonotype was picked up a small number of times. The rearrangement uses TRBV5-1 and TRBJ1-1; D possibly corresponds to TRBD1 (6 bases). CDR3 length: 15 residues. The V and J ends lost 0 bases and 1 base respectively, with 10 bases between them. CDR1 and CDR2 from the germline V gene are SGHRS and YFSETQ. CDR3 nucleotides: TGCGCCAGCAGCTTGGAAGGGGGGGCGAACACTGAAGCTTTCTTT. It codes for CASSLEGGANTEAFF.

The CDR3 region is CASTVGHPSEAFF. In nucleotides, the CDR3 is TGCGCCAGCACCGTGGGGCATCCAAGTGAAGCTTTCTTT. The chain has TRBV5-1 and TRBJ1-1, with D perhaps matching TRBD1 (5 bases). The germline V gene encodes CDR1 SGHRS and CDR2 YFSETQ. This CDR3 has 13 residues. V dropped 6 bases and J dropped 7 bases, with 16 bases sitting between them.

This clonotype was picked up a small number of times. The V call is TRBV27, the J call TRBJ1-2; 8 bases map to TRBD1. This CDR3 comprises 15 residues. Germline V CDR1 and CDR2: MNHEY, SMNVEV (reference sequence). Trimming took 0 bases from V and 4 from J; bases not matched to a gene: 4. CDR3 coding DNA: TGTGCCAGCAGTTTATCGACAGGGGATGGCTATGGCTACACCTTC. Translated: CASSLSTGDGYGYTF.

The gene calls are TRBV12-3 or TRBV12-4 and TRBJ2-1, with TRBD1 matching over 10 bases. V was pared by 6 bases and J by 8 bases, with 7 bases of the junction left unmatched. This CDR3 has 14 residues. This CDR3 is CASSTGTGVYEQFF. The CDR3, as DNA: TGTGCCAGCAGCACCGGGACAGGGGTATATGAGCAGTTCTTC.

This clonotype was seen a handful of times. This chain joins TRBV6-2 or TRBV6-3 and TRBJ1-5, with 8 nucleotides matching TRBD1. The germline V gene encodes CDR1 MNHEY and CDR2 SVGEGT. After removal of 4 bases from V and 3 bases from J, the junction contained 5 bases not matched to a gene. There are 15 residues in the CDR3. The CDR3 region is CASSFDRGVNQPQHF. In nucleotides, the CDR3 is TGTGCCAGCAGTTTCGACAGGGGTGTCAATCAGCCCCAGCATTTT.

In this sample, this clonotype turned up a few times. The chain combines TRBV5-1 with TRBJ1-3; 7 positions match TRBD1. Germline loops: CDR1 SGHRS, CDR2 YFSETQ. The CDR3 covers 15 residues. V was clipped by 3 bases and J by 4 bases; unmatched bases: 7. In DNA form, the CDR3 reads TGCGCCAGCAGCTGGGCAGACAGGGACGGAAACACCATATATTTT. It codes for CASSWADRDGNTIYF.

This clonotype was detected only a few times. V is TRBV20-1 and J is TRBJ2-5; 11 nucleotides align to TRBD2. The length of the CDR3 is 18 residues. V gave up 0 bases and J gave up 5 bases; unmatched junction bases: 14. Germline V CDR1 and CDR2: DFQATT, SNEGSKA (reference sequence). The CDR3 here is CSARDLGTSGSLGETQYF. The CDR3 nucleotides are TGCAGTGCTAGAGATTTAGGGACTAGCGGCAGTCTCGGGGAGACCCAGTACTTC.